This TCR beta chain was retrieved from a study of Ad26.COV2.S vaccination and SARS-CoV-2 variants. In the study overall: It was the COV1001 Ad26.COV2.S trial arm that included the donor.

A note on this clone: What it binds is not known.

Treatment noted: some 20 received Ad26.COV2.S at low or high dose, single or two shots; about five received placebo; per-sample allocation not given. Sampling happened 63 days after the first vaccine or placebo injection. Data came from immunoSEQ multiplex PCR; TCRdb stores just in-frame clones and leaves some out. This sample yields approximately 400,000 clones, of which approximately 85% are seen a single time; 2.5% to 3.5% belongs to the top ten. Study-wide results and caveats: Relative to placebo recipients, vaccine recipients exhibited elevated spike-specific TCR breadth. Breadth, reportedly substantial, characterized the spike-specific CD8+ and CD4+ T cell responses after vaccination.

The receptor's source is a person between 18 and 65 years old who received the Ad26.COV2.S COVID-19 vaccine or a placebo. The source material was peripheral blood, sampled in a trial of Ad26.COV2.S vaccine versus placebo.

CDR3 region: CAISASGTGVLTRNEQFF. DNA of the CDR3: TGTGCCATCAGTGCATCCGGGACAGGGGTCCTTACGAGGAATGAGCAGTTCTTC. J is TRBJ2-1 and V is TRBV10-3; 10 bases fit TRBD1. Per the germline V gene, CDR1 is ENHRY and CDR2 is SYGVKD. The CDR3 sequence is 18 residues long. J lost 7 bases, V lost 4 bases, and 16 bases had no gene match.